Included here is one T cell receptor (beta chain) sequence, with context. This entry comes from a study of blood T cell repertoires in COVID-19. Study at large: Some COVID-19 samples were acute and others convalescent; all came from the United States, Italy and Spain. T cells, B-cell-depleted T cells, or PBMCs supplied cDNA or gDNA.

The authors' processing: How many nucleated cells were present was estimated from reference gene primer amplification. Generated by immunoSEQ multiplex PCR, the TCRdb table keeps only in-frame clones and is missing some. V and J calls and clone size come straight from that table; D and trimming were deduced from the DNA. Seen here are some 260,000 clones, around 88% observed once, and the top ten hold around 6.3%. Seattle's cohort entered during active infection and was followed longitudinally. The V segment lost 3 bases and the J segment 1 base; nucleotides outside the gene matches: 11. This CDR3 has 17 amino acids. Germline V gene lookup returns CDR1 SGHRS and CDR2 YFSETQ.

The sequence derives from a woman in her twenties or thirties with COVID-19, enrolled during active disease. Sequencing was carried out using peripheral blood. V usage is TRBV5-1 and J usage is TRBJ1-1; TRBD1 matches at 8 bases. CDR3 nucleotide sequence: TGCGCCAGCAGCTCCAGGGGGCTCGGAAGAACGAACACTGAAGCTTTCTTT. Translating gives CASSSRGLGRTNTEAFF.